A single TCR beta chain is shown here with its context. Profiled with immunoSEQ multiplex PCR; TCRdb holds only in-frame clones, not every one. The data contain around 88,000 clones, approximately 91% of them singletons. The data derive from a study of T cell changes during pregnancy in multiple sclerosis. CDR1 MDHEN and CDR2 SYDVKM come from the germline V gene. This CDR3 contains 15 residues. The V gene end was trimmed by 5 bases and the J gene end by 2 bases; junction bases not matched to a gene: 5. V gene TRBV28 combines with J gene TRBJ1-1, with 10 bases fitting TRBD1. This sample comprised peripheral blood, obtained in the first trimester of pregnancy. This receptor was taken from a female donor with multiple sclerosis, enrolled in a pregnancy study. The CDR3 protein is CASSAVTGGNTEAFF. The DNA of the CDR3 is TGTGCCAGCAGTGCTGTGACAGGGGGCAACACTGAAGCTTTCTTT.